The source of this TCR beta chain is a study of blood T cell repertoires in COVID-19. Across the study: PBMCs, B-cell-depleted T cells, or T cells were the source of the cDNA or gDNA that made up the material.

The trim removed 7 bases at V and 4 bases at J, leaving 9 bases unmatched. The CDR3 runs to 15 residues. Germline lookup yields CDR1 LNHDA and CDR2 SQIVND (reference sequence). Under the authors' procedure: Reference gene primer amplification gave nucleated cell count estimates. Measured with immunoSEQ multiplex PCR; TCRdb has only the in-frame clones, and not every one. V and J calls and clone size are as listed in that table; D and trimming were resolved from the DNA. The sample shows over 300,000 clones, more than 80% of them seen only once. This sequence was found in a young man who had recovered from COVID-19. The chain is built from TRBV19 and TRBJ2-1; 8 bases match TRBD2. The sequenced sample consisted of peripheral blood. This CDR3 reads CASIGVASGYNEQFF. CDR3 DNA sequence: TGTGCCAGTATTGGGGTGGCTAGCGGGTACAATGAGCAGTTCTTC.